This T cell receptor (beta chain) came from a study of OX40 agonist ivuxolimab in advanced cancers. The germline V gene encodes CDR1 MGHRA and CDR2 YSYEKL. This CDR3 spans 13 amino acids. The V gene lost 6 bases and the J gene lost 2 bases, with 10 bases spanning the gap. Data came from immunoSEQ multiplex PCR; TCRdb stores just in-frame clones and leaves some out. The table shows 35,000 to 45,000 clones, with 82% occurring only once. The chain employs TRBV4-1 and TRBJ1-1, with D unclear. Sample: CD4+ or CD8+ T cells sorted from blood, taken in a trial of the OX40 agonist ivuxolimab. The TCR comes from an adult with an advanced solid tumor such as melanoma, head and neck, liver or kidney cancer. The CDR3 DNA reads TGCGCCAGCAGTTCTATAGGAAACACTGAAGCTTTCTTT. Protein sequence: CASSSIGNTEAFF.